The 12 T cell receptor beta chains below were found in one sample sequenced in a study of blood T cell repertoires in COVID-19. Repertoires were generated with immunoSEQ multiplex PCR, while TCRdb's copy carries only in-frame clones and drops some. The data show about 240,000 clones, with around four fifths seen just once and 9.5% to 15% held by the top ten. The material sequenced was peripheral blood. These TCRs come from an older woman with active or convalescent COVID-19.

The genes are TRBV27 and TRBJ2-7; 9 bases fit TRBD1. V was clipped by 6 bases and J by 3 bases; unmatched bases: 6. The CDR3 is 14 amino acids. Germline loops: CDR1 MNHEY, CDR2 SMNVEV (reference sequence). The CDR3 spells CASRRTGARYEQYF. The CDR3 nucleotides read TGTGCCAGCAGGCGGACAGGGGCGCGCTACGAGCAGTACTTC.

The chain carries TRBV2 and TRBJ2-2; a weak D match, TRBD2 (6 bases). In germline, CDR1 is SNHLY, CDR2 FYNNEI. This CDR3 has 15 residues. V lost 7 bases and J 6 bases, leaving 18 bases between the germline ends. The CDR3: CASTYGTFSSGELFF. The CDR3 nucleotides read TGTGCCAGCACCTACGGGACTTTTTCTTCCGGGGAGCTGTTTTTT.

The V and J genes are TRBV7-2 and TRBJ2-5; 8 positions match TRBD1. The V gene end was trimmed by 7 bases and the J gene end by 4 bases; junction bases not matched to a gene: 5. Germline V gene lookup returns CDR1 SGHTA and CDR2 FQGNSA. The CDR3 consists of 13 residues. The CDR3, as DNA: TGTGCCAGCACCCAGGGGGCCGGAGAGACCCAGTACTTC. Protein product: CASTQGAGETQYF.

This clone came up many times. V and J are TRBV6-5 and TRBJ2-1, with TRBD2 identical over 8 bases. The CDR3 covers 15 residues. V lost 8 bases and J lost 8; bases outside the gene matches: 14. Germline V lookup: CDR1 MNHEY, CDR2 SVGAGI. CDR3 loop: CASRLGAGGKDEQFF. In nucleotides, the CDR3 is TGTGCCAGCCGGCTGGGGGCGGGGGGTAAGGATGAGCAGTTCTTC.

The V call is TRBV15, the J call TRBJ1-6, with D unresolved. Between the trimmed V and J ends, which lost 0 bases and 4 bases, there was a span of 7 bases. The CDR3 totals 15 residues. Germline CDR1 and CDR2: LNHNV and YYDKDF (reference sequence). The CDR3 loop reads CATSRDAGYNSPLHF. In DNA form, the CDR3 reads TGTGCCACCAGCAGAGATGCGGGTTATAATTCACCCCTCCACTTT.

This chain uses TRBV14 with TRBJ1-2, with 8 bases that match TRBD1. Germline V gene lookup returns CDR1 SGHDN and CDR2 FVKESK. This CDR3 region has 15 residues. The V gene end was trimmed by 4 bases and the J gene end by 1 base; junction bases not matched to a gene: 5. CDR3 sequence: CASSRTGLFNYGYTF. Written as DNA, the CDR3 is TGTGCCAGCAGCCGGACAGGGCTTTTTAACTATGGCTACACCTTC.

The chain couples TRBV27 to TRBJ1-3; unclear D gene. V was shortened by 3 bases and J by 0 bases, with 12 bases between the two germline ends. This CDR3 has 16 amino acids. Looked up from germline, CDR1 is MNHEY and CDR2 is SMNVEV (reference sequence). CDR3 in amino acids: CASSFGLPVSGNTIYF. The CDR3 region has the DNA TGTGCCAGCAGTTTCGGACTCCCGGTCTCTGGAAACACCATATATTTT.

A single count supports this clone. This chain joins TRBV5-1 and TRBJ2-4, with D uncertain. Trimming left V 1 base short and J 4 bases short, with 12 bases between. Looked up from germline, CDR1 is SGHRS and CDR2 is YFSETQ. This CDR3 has 15 amino acids. The CDR3 bases are TGCGCCAGCAGCTTGAGTGTTTGGGCGAAAAACATTCAGTACTTC. Its protein is CASSLSVWAKNIQYF.

The V call is TRBV2, the J call TRBJ1-2; D remains ambiguous. This CDR3 comprises 12 residues. Germline V gene data show CDR1 as SNHLY and CDR2 as FYNNEI. Trimming took 8 bases from V and 7 from J, leaving 14 bases between them. The CDR3: CASAYHEPGYTF. The CDR3 DNA follows: TGTGCCAGCGCCTACCACGAACCTGGCTACACCTTC.

The chain uses TRBV3-1 (or the pseudogene TRBV3-2) and TRBJ1-2; no clear D. The V end was cut by 1 base, the J end by 2 bases, with 8 bases between. Germline V CDR1 and CDR2: LGHDT, YNNKEL (reference sequence). CDR3 length equals 14 residues. The CDR3 bases are TGTGCCAGCAGCCAAGGCCATCAGAACTATGGCTACACCTTC. As protein: CASSQGHQNYGYTF.

V gene TRBV28 combines with J gene TRBJ1-2; 7 bases match TRBD1. CDR1 is MDHEN and CDR2 is SYDVKM in the germline V gene. This CDR3 is 14 amino acids long. With V trimmed by 7 bases and J by 4 bases, 9 bases remained unmatched. Written as DNA, the CDR3 is TGTGCCAGCAATATACAGGGGAAGGGCTATGGCTACACCTTC. Translation: CASNIQGKGYGYTF.

The chain uses TRBV10-1 and TRBJ2-1, with TRBD2 matching 9 bases. Germline V gene sequence: CDR1 WNHNN, CDR2 SYGVQD (reference sequence). The CDR3 totals 15 residues. V was pared by 2 bases and J by 10 bases, with 9 bases of the junction left unmatched. In nucleotides, the CDR3 is TGCGCCAGCAGTGAGCGGAGCGGGGGGCCCCCCGAGCAGTTCTTC. Amino acid sequence: CASSERSGGPPEQFF.